This T cell receptor beta chain was found in a study of blood T cell repertoires in COVID-19. Study summary: Sites in the United States, Italy and Spain provided acute and convalescent COVID-19 samples. From T cells, B-cell-depleted T cells, or PBMCs came the material, which was cDNA or gDNA.

Authors' data handling: Estimation of nucleated cell counts relied on the amplification of reference gene primers. Sequencing was performed with immunoSEQ multiplex PCR; in TCRdb, only in-frame clones are kept and a portion is missing. Clone size and the V and J calls come from that table; the DNA yielded D and trimming. This table has about 94,000 clones, about 80% appearing once. The CDR3 consists of 18 residues. Germline V gene data show CDR1 as LGHDT and CDR2 as YNNKEL (reference sequence). V lost 1 base, J lost 0 bases, and 16 bases lay in between. The chain joins TRBV3-1 (or the pseudogene TRBV3-2) to TRBJ2-4; D possibly corresponds to TRBD1 (5 bases). The source of this sequence is a man in his 60s with acute or convalescent COVID-19. Sequenced material: peripheral blood. CDR3 DNA sequence: TGTGCCAGCAGCCAAGGGGGCGTGGGTTTGTCAGCCAAAAACATTCAGTACTTC. Translation: CASSQGGVGLSAKNIQYF.